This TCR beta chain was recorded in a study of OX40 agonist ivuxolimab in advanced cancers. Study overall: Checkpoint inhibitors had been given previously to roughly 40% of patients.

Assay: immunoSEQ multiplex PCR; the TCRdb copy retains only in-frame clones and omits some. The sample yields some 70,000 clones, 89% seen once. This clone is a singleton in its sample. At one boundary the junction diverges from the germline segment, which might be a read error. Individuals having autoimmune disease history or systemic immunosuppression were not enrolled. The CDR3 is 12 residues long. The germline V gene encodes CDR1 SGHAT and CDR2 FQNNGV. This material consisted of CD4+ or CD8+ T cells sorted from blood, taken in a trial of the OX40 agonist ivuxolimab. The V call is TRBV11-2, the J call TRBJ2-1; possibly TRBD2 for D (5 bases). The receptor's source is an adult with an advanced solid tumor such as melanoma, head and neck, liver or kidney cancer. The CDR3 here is CTSGGGRSEQFF. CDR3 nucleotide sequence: TGTACCAGCGGCGGCGGGCGCAGTGAGCAGTTCTTC.